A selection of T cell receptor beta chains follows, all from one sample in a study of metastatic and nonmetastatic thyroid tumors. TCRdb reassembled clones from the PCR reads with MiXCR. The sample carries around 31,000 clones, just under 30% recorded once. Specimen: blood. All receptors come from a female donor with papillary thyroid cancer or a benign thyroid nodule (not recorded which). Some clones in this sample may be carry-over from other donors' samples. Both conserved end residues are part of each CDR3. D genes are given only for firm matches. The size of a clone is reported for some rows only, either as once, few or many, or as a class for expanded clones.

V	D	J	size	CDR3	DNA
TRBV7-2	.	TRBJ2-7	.	CASSLGSSSYEQYF	TGTGCCAGCAGCTTAGGGTCCAGCTCCTACGAGCAGTACTTC
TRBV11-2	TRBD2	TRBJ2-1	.	CASSLLGLGRFF	TGTGCCAGCAGCTTGTTGGGACTAGGGCGGTTCTTC
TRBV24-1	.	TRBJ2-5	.	CATSAVVEETQYF	TGTGCCACCAGTGCTGTGGTAGAAGAGACCCAGTACTTC
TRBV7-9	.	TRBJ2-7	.	CASSLVQAGSYEQYF	TGTGCCAGCAGCTTAGTTCAGGCGGGGTCCTACGAGCAGTACTTC
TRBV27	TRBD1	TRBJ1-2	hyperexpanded	CASSRQGAHGYTF	TGTGCCAGCAGCAGACAGGGGGCGCATGGCTACACCTTC
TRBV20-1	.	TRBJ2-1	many	CSAREARVPDEQFF	TGCAGTGCTAGAGAGGCCAGGGTCCCCGATGAGCAGTTCTTC
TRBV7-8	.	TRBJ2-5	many	CASSLNGETQYF	TGTGCCAGCAGCTTAAATGGGGAGACCCAGTACTTC
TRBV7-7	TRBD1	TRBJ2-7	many	CASSVSGTGGYEQYF	TGTGCTAGCAGCGTATCCGGGACAGGGGGCTACGAGCAGTACTTC
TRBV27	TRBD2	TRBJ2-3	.	CASSTGGGFADTQYF	TGTGCCAGCAGTACCGGGGGGGGCTTCGCAGATACGCAGTATTTT
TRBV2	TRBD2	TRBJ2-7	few	CASTPPGGGGGLEQYF	TGTGCCAGCACGCCCCCGGGAGGGGGAGGGGGGCTCGAGCAGTACTTC
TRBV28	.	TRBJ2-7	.	CASSFTGGEIMYEQYF	TGTGCCAGCAGTTTTACGGGGGGCGAAATTATGTACGAGCAGTACTTC
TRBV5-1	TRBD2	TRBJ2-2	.	CASRLGLAGVMNTGELFF	TGCGCCAGCAGGCTGGGACTAGCGGGAGTTATGAACACCGGGGAGCTGTTTTTT
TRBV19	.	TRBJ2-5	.	CASTSNPEETQYF	TGTGCCAGTACCTCGAATCCAGAAGAGACCCAGTACTTC
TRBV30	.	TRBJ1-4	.	CAWNGGLRAEKLFF	TGTGCCTGGAACGGGGGCCTTAGGGCTGAAAAACTGTTTTTT
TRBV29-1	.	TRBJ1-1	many	CSVGGPDGAFF	TGCAGCGTTGGGGGGCCAGACGGGGCTTTCTTT
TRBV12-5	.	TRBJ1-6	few	CASGVPELLGSPLHF	TGTGCTAGTGGTGTCCCGGAGCTTTTGGGTTCACCCCTCCACTTT
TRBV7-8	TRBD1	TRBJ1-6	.	CASSFGDRINSPLHF	TGTGCCAGCAGCTTTGGGGACAGAATTAATTCACCCCTCCACTTT
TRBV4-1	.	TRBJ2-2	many	CASHGSRTGELFF	TGCGCCAGCCACGGGAGCCGGACCGGGGAGCTGTTTTTT
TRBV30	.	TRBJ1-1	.	CAWSVRGRGEAFF	TGTGCCTGGAGTGTACGAGGGCGGGGTGAAGCTTTCTTT
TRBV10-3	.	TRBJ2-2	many	CAISERSGLSGELFF	TGTGCCATCAGTGAGAGGTCAGGTCTCAGCGGGGAGCTGTTTTTT
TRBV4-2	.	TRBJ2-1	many	CASSQGGRNEQFF	TGTGCCAGCAGCCAGGGCGGGCGCAATGAGCAGTTCTTC
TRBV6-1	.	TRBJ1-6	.	CASTSGSPLHF	TGTGCCAGCACCAGTGGCTCACCCCTCCACTTT
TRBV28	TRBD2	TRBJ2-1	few	CASSLTSGDESNEQFF	TGTGCCAGCAGTCTGACTAGCGGGGACGAATCCAATGAGCAGTTCTTC
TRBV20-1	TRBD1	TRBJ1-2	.	CSARDPLDRGYGYTF	TGCAGTGCTAGAGATCCCCTCGACAGGGGATATGGCTACACCTTC
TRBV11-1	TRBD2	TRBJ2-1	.	CASSSLAGGTNEQFF	TGTGCCAGCAGCTCTTTAGCGGGAGGAACCAATGAGCAGTTCTTC
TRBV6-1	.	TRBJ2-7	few	CASIYPIQVAREQYF	TGTGCCAGCATATACCCGATACAGGTTGCTCGGGAGCAGTACTTC
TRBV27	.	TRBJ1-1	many	CASSFSPNTEAFF	TGTGCCAGCAGTTTTTCCCCGAACACTGAAGCTTTCTTT
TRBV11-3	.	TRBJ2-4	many	CASSGADRFGKNIQYF	TGTGCCAGCAGCGGTGCTGACAGATTCGGCAAAAACATTCAGTACTTC
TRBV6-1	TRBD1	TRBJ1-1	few	CASIPSTGKTEAFF	TGTGCCAGCATCCCCTCGACAGGGAAAACTGAAGCTTTCTTT
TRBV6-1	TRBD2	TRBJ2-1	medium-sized	CASRTSDYNEQFF	TGTGCCAGCAGGACTAGCGACTACAATGAGCAGTTCTTC
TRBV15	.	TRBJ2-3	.	CATSRDRGVPDTQYF	TGTGCCACCAGCAGAGATCGGGGAGTGCCAGATACGCAGTATTTT
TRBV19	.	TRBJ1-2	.	CASSISVGRYGYTF	TGTGCCAGTAGTATAAGTGTGGGCCGCTATGGCTACACCTTC
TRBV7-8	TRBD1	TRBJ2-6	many	CASSPRTGGATGANVLTF	TGTGCCAGCAGCCCTCGGACAGGGGGCGCAACTGGGGCCAACGTCCTGACTTTC
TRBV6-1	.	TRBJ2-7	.	CASSVTTGIVYEQYF	TGTGCCAGCAGTGTAACTACAGGGATCGTCTACGAGCAGTACTTC
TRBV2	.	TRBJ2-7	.	CASRESSGSYEQYF	TGTGCCAGCAGGGAAAGTAGCGGATCCTACGAGCAGTACTTC
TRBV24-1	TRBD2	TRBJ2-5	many	CATSALLAGKVVETQYF	TGTGCCACCAGTGCCCTACTAGCGGGAAAAGTCGTGGAGACCCAGTACTTC
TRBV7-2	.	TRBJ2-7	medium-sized	CASSMNRYEQYF	TGTGCCAGCAGCATGAATCGCTACGAGCAGTACTTC
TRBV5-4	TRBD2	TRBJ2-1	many	CASSGRAGGPTINEQFF	TGTGCCAGCAGCGGCCGGGCGGGAGGGCCTACTATAAATGAGCAGTTCTTC
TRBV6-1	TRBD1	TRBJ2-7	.	CASSRTGGTHEQYF	TGTGCCAGCAGTCGGACAGGGGGTACCCACGAGCAGTACTTC
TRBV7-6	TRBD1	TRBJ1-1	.	CASSFGQGVTEAFF	TGTGCCAGCAGCTTCGGACAGGGGGTAACTGAAGCTTTCTTT
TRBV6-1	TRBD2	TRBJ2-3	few	CASRSGSGTDTQYF	TGTGCCAGCAGGAGCGGGAGTGGCACAGATACGCAGTATTTT